The 21 T cell receptor beta chains in this list originate from one sample, sequenced in a study of blood T cells in healthy people across ages. Sample-barcoded 5' priming and a J-beta primer mix drove a second PCR of 7 to 11 cycles. TCRdb reanalysed the 5' RACE reads using MiXCR and keeps one entry per CDR3 protein. Of around 800,000 distinct CDR3 sequences listed, 53% are singletons. The sample was blood. All receptors derive from a man at least 80 years old in good health.

The genes are TRBV7-2 and TRBJ2-5; TRBD2 agrees at 7 bases. CDR3 size: 15 residues. V shed 0 bases, J shed 5 bases, and the junction held 6 bases outside the gene matches. Per germline, CDR1 SGHTA and CDR2 FQGNSA. In nucleotides, the CDR3 is TGTGCCAGCAGCTTAGCGCGGGGGAGGAAGGAGACCCAGTACTTC. Its translation is CASSLARGRKETQYF.

The V gene is TRBV7-2, the J gene TRBJ2-1; a possible D gene is TRBD2 (6 bases). The DNA end favors TRBJ2-7, so the J call may be wrong. The CDR3 spans 14 residues. CDR1 SGHTA and CDR2 FQGNSA come from the germline V gene. The CDR3, as DNA: TGTGCCAGCAGCCCCGGGAGCCTAGGGTACGAGCAGTACTTC. It is translated as CASSPGSLGYEQYF.

This clonotype was found once. The chain combines TRBV5-1 with TRBJ1-1, with a weak D call TRBD1 (5 bases). The CDR3 covers 13 residues. Looked up from germline, CDR1 is SGHRS and CDR2 is YFSETQ. Trimming took off 6 bases at V and 2 bases at J, with 11 bases between the two ends. The CDR3 sequence is CASKQAINTEAFF. Written as DNA, the CDR3 is TGCGCCAGCAAACAGGCTATCAACACTGAAGCTTTCTTT.

This clonotype was picked up a small number of times. The chain carries TRBV7-9 and TRBJ2-3; 7 positions agree with TRBD1. The junction had 19 bases not matched to a gene; V was cut back by 5 bases and J by 14 bases. CDR3 length: 15 amino acids. The germline V gene encodes CDR1 SEHNR and CDR2 FQNEAQ (reference sequence). The CDR3 region is CASSQPGQPHRYAYF. In nucleotides, the CDR3 is TGTGCCAGCAGCCAACCGGGACAGCCGCACAGATACGCGTATTTT.

The rearrangement uses TRBV9 and TRBJ2-2; maybe TRBD2 (6 bases). V was trimmed by 0 bases and J by 5 bases, leaving 11 bases between them. There are 15 residues in the CDR3. Per germline, CDR1 SGDLS and CDR2 YYNGEE. DNA of the CDR3: TGTGCCAGCAGCGTAGAGATTGCGGGAACCGGGGAGCTGTTTTTT. It codes for CASSVEIAGTGELFF.

The chain couples TRBV6-5 to TRBJ2-1; a possible D gene is TRBD2 (5 bases). Germline lookup yields CDR1 MNHEY and CDR2 SVGAGI. V was pared by 2 bases and J by 6 bases, with 14 bases between. This CDR3 contains 15 residues. DNA for the CDR3: TGTGCCAGCAGTTACCAAGCAGGACTTACCAATGAGCAGTTCTTC. As protein: CASSYQAGLTNEQFF.

V is TRBV5-1 and J is TRBJ2-7; tentative D call: TRBD1 (5 bases). Trimming left V 4 bases short and J 2 bases short, with 16 bases between. This CDR3 is built from 15 residues. Germline lookup yields CDR1 SGHRS and CDR2 YFSETQ. The CDR3 DNA sequence: TGCGCCAGCAGCAAGGGAACGACAGCTACCTACGAGCAGTACTTC. Protein: CASSKGTTATYEQYF. The full variable domain, its missing parts supplied by reference TRBV5-1 and TRBJ2-7, is KAGVTQTPRYLIKTRGQQVTLSCSPISGHRSVSWYQQTPGQGLQFLFEYFSETQRNKGNFPGRFSGRQFSNSRSEMNVSTLELGDSALYLCASSKGTTATYEQYFGPGTRLTVT.

The CDR3 bases are TGTGCCACCTCCCAGGATCGGGGACCCCCGTACGAGCAGTACTTC. Translating gives CATSQDRGPPYEQYF. This chain joins TRBV24-1 and TRBJ2-7; D may be TRBD1 or TRBD2 (5 bases each). In germline, CDR1 is KGHDR, CDR2 SFDVKD. The CDR3 totals 15 residues. Trimming stripped 9 bases from V and 4 bases from J, with 21 bases between.

Note on this clonotype: Germline and junction disagree at one end, which may indicate a read error. For the CDR3, the DNA is TGTGCCAGCAGCCAATCTTTTAAGAACACTGTAGCTTTCTTT. As protein: CASSQSFKNTVAFF. The gene calls are TRBV3-1 and TRBJ1-1, with D hard to call. Per germline, CDR1 LGHDT and CDR2 YNNKEL (reference sequence). The CDR3 is made up of 14 amino acids. Full variable domain (remainder filled in from reference TRBV3-1 and TRBJ1-1): DTAVSQTPKYLVTQMGNDKSIKCEQNLGHDTMYWYKQDSKKFLKIMFSYNNKELIINETVPNRFSPKSPDKAHLNLHINSLELGDSAVYFCASSQSFKNTVAFFGQGTRLTVV.

V usage is TRBV9 and J usage is TRBJ1-2; no clear D gene. The germline gives CDR1 SGDLS, CDR2 YYNGEE. The length of the CDR3 is 11 residues. V was pared by 4 bases and J by 10 bases, with 11 bases between. CDR3 region: CASSLQSDYTF. CDR3 DNA: TGTGCCAGCAGCTTACAGAGCGACTACACCTTC.

CDR3 nucleotides: TGCGCCAGCAGTGCAGGAACGATCTACGAGCAGTACTTC. Translated: CASSAGTIYEQYF. The rearrangement links TRBV10-1 to TRBJ2-5, with D uncertain. With the DNA end fitting TRBJ2-7 better, the J assignment may be wrong. Germline V gene sequence: CDR1 WNHNN, CDR2 SYGVQD (reference sequence). This CDR3 spans 13 amino acids.

This clonotype came up once. The chain employs TRBV12-3 or TRBV12-4 and TRBJ2-5; a weak D match, TRBD2 (5 bases). Trimming shortened V by 1 base and J by 11 bases, and 20 bases separated the two germline ends. The CDR3 length is 15 residues. The chain's CDR3 is CASSLGRRSYNEQYF. The CDR3, as DNA: TGTGCCAGCAGTTTAGGGCGGAGGTCCTACAATGAGCAGTACTTC.

This chain joins TRBV21-1 and TRBJ2-7; TRBD1 is the table's D call, not checked against the DNA. TRBV21-1 is recorded as a pseudogene. CDR3 length equals 15 residues. CDR3 nucleotide sequence: TGTGCCAGCAGCTCAAGACAGGGGTCTTCCTACGAGCAGTACTTC. It translates to CASSSRQGSSYEQYF.

In its sample, this clonotype was seen many times. V and J are TRBV5-1 and TRBJ2-1, with D possibly matching TRBD2 (5 bases). The J call may not be correct, given that the DNA end is closer to TRBJ2-7. The V gene's germline CDR1 is SGHRS and CDR2 YFSETQ. The CDR3 loop spans 14 amino acids. This chain's CDR3 is CASSSWSGYNEQYF. The CDR3 region has the DNA TGCGCCAGCAGCTCCTGGAGCGGATACAATGAGCAGTACTTC.

The chain is built from TRBV25-1 and TRBJ1-1; D call uncertain. V lost 11 bases, J lost 11 bases, and 21 bases lay in between. The CDR3 consists of 12 residues. Germline CDR1 MGHDK, CDR2 SYGVNS. CDR3 DNA sequence: TGTGCCGGGCCTCAAGCAGCTAATTTGGCTTTCTTT. It yields the protein CAGPQAANLAFF.

Regarding this clonotype: This may stem from a read error, because a much larger clone lies one nucleotide away. The chain carries TRBV29-1 and TRBJ2-7; TRBD2 matches at 8 bases. Germline assignment: CDR1 SQVTM and CDR2 ANQGSEA. The CDR3 consists of 14 residues. V was pared by 2 bases and J by 7 bases, with 10 bases of the junction left unmatched. CDR3 sequence: CSVEPGLVPHEQYF. CDR3 bases: TGCAGCGTTGAACCGGGACTAGTCCCACATGAGCAGTACTTC.

The chain links TRBV5-1 to TRBJ2-1, with 7 bases identical to TRBD1. The V segment lost 4 bases and the J segment 0 bases; nucleotides outside the gene matches: 13. Germline values: CDR1 SGHRS, CDR2 YFSETQ. The CDR3 runs to 18 residues. CDR3 DNA: TGCGCCAGCAGCCGGACTTCACAGGGGATGAGCTCCTACAATGAGCAGTTCTTC. As protein: CASSRTSQGMSSYNEQFF.

The chain uses TRBV11-2 and TRBJ2-4, with D tentatively TRBD2 (5 bases). The J call is uncertain, as TRBJ2-7 better fits the DNA end. The V gene's germline CDR1 is SGHAT and CDR2 FQNNGV. The CDR3 loop spans 14 amino acids. CDR3 nucleotides: TGTGCCAGCAGCTGGATAGCGACCATTTACGAGCAGTACTTC. It is translated as CASSWIATIYEQYF.

The rearrangement links TRBV20-1 to TRBJ2-5, with 9 bases aligning to TRBD1. The J call may be wrong; the DNA end is better matched by TRBJ2-7. This CDR3 region has 14 residues. Germline values: CDR1 DFQATT, CDR2 SNEGSKA (reference sequence). CDR3 amino acids: CSARGDRANYEQYF. CDR3 coding DNA: TGCAGTGCTAGGGGGGACAGGGCGAACTACGAGCAGTACTTC.

V and J are TRBV6-2 or TRBV6-3 and TRBJ1-5; perhaps TRBD1 as D (6 bases). The CDR3 runs 16 residues. CDR1 and CDR2 (germline): MNHEY, SVGEGT. Trimming shortened V by 6 bases and J by 4 bases, and 19 bases separated the two germline ends. CDR3 nucleotides: TGTGCCAGCAGACCCTCCGGGCAGGGGATGAATCAGCCCCAGCATTTT. Translating it yields CASRPSGQGMNQPQHF.

V gene TRBV20-1 combines with J gene TRBJ2-7; 7 bases agree with TRBD2. V lost 0 bases, J lost 4 bases, and 9 bases stayed unmatched. Germline V gene lookup returns CDR1 DFQATT and CDR2 SNEGSKA (reference sequence). This CDR3 region has 15 residues. In nucleotides, the CDR3 is TGCAGTGCTAGAGATGGGAGGGCCCTTGATTACGAGCAGTACTTC. Protein: CSARDGRALDYEQYF.